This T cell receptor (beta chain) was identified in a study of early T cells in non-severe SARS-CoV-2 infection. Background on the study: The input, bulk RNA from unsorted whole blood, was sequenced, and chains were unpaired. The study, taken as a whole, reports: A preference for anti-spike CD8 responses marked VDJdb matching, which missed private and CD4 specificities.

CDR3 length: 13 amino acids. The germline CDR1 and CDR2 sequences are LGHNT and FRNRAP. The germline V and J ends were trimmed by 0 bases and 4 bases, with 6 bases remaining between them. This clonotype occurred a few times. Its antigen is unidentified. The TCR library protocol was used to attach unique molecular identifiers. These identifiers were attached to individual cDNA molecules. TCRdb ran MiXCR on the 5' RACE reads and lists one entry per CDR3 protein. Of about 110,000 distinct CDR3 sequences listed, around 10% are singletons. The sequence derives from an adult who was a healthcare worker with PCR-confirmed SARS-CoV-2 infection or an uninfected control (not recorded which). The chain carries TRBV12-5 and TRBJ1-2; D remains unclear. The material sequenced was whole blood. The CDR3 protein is CASGLVNGYGYTF. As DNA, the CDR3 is TGTGCTAGTGGTTTGGTCAATGGCTATGGCTACACCTTC.